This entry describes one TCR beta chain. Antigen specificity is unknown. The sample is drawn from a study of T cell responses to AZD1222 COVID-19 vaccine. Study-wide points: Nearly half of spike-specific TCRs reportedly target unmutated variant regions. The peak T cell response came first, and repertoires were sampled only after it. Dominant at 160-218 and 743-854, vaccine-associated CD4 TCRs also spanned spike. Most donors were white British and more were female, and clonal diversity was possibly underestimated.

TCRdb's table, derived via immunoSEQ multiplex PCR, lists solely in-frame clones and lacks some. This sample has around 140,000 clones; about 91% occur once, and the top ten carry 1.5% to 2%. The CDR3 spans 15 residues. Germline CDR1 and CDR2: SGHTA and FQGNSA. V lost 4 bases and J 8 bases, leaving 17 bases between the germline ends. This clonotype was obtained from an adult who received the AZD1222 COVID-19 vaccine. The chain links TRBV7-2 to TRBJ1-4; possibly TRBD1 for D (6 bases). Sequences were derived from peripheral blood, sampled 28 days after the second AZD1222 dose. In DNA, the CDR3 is TGTGCCAGCAGCTCCTGGACAGTAGCGGGAGAAAAACTGTTTTTT. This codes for CASSSWTVAGEKLFF.